This record looks at one T cell receptor beta chain sequence and its context. The antigen is not known. This sample is drawn from a study of blood T cells in healthy people across ages. Findings of the study overall: Naive T cell percentage and TCR beta diversity correlated strongly.

Through a sample-barcoded 5' primer and a J-beta primer mix, a second PCR was run for roughly 7 to 11 cycles. Tagging of each cDNA molecule was performed by a template-switch adaptor with 12 random nucleotides. In TCRdb, the 5' RACE reads were re-called with MiXCR into one record per CDR3 protein. The sample shows over 1,500,000 distinct CDR3 sequences, roughly two fifths of them seen only once. Germline values: CDR1 DFQATT, CDR2 SNEGSKA (reference sequence). The CDR3 loop spans 13 amino acids. V was clipped by 7 bases and J by 2 bases, with 14 bases between them. Total RNA, at least 6 micrograms per sample, came from PBMCs.

Source material: blood. This TCR was recovered from a human donor in good health. The V and J genes are TRBV20-1 and TRBJ1-2; D is uncertain. CDR3 residues: CSVREYTNYGYTF. The DNA of the CDR3 is TGCAGTGTAAGGGAGTATACGAACTATGGCTACACCTTC.